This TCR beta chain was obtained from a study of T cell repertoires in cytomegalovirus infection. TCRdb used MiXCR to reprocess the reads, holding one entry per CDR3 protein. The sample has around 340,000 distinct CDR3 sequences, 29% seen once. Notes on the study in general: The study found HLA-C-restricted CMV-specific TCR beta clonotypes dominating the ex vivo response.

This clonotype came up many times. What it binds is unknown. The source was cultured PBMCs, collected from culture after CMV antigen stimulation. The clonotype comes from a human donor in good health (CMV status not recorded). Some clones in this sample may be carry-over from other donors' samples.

The CDR3 nucleotides read TGTGCCAGCAGCTTAGCCAGAACCATGAACACTGAAGCTTTCTTT. This translates into CASSLARTMNTEAFF. This sequence joins TRBV7-8 and TRBJ1-1; no definite D call. Deletions cut 0 bases from V and 0 bases from J, with 8 bases between. This CDR3 spans 15 amino acids. Per germline, CDR1 SGHVS and CDR2 FQNEAQ.